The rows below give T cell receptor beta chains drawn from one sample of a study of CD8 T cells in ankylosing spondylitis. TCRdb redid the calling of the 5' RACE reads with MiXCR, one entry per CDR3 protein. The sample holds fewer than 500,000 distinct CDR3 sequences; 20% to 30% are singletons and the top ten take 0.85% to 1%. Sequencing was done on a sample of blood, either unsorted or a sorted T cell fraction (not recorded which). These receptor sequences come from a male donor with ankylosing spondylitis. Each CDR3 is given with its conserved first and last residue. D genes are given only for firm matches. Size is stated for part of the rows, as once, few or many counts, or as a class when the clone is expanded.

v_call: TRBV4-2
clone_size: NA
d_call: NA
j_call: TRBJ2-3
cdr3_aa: CASSQDRARTDTQYF
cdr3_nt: TGTGCCAGCAGCCAAGACAGGGCCAGAACAGATACGCAGTATTTT

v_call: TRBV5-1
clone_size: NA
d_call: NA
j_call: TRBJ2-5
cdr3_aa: CASSPSPGLQETQYF
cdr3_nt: TGCGCCAGCAGCCCCTCACCGGGGCTACAAGAGACCCAGTACTTC

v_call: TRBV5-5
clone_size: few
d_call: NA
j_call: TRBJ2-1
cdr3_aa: CASSFGIAYNEQFF
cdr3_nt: TGTGCCAGCAGCTTCGGGATAGCCTACAATGAGCAGTTCTTC

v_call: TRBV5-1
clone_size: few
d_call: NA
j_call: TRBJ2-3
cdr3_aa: CASSFGQGVDTQYF
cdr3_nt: TGCGCCAGCAGCTTCGGCCAGGGTGTAGATACGCAGTATTTT

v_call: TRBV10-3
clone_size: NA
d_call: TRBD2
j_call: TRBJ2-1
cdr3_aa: CAHASGSSYNEQFF
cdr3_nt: TGTGCTCATGCTAGCGGGAGCTCCTACAATGAGCAGTTCTTC

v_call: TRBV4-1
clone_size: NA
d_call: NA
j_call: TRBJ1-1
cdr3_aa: CASSQDLRSVTEAFF
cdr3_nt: TGCGCCAGCAGCCAAGACCTTCGGAGTGTTACTGAAGCTTTCTTT

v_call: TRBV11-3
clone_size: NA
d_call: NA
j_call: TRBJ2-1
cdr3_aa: CASSGTSPNNEQFF
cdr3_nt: TGTGCCAGCAGTGGGACCTCCCCCAACAATGAGCAGTTCTTC

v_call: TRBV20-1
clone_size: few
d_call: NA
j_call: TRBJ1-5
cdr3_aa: CSAPAGGGRDQPQHF
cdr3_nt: TGCAGTGCTCCAGCGGGGGGAGGGCGTGATCAGCCCCAGCATTTT

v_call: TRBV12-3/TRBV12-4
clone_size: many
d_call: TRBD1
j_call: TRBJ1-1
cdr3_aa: CAGSGTGHTEAFF
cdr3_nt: TGTGCCGGCTCCGGGACAGGGCACACTGAAGCTTTCTTT

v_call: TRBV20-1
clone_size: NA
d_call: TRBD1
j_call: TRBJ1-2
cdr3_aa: CSAPVRTGDKSYGYTF
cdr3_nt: TGCAGTGCTCCCGTAAGGACAGGAGATAAATCCTATGGCTACACCTTC

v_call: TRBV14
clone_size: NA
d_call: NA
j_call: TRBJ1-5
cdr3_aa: CASSLPINQPQHF
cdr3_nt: TGTGCCAGCAGCCTCCCTATCAATCAGCCCCAGCATTTT

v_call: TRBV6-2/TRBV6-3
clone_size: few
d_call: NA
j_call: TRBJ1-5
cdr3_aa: CASSYEQDGQIEPQHF
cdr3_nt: TGTGCCAGCAGTTATGAGCAGGACGGACAAATTGAGCCCCAGCATTTT

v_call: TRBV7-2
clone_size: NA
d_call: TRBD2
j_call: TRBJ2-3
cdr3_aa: CASSLLASGSGADTQYF
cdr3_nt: TGTGCCAGCAGCCTACTCGCTAGCGGGAGTGGGGCAGATACGCAGTATTTT

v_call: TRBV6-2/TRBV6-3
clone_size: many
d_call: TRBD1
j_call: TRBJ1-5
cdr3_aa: CASSYSGDSQPQHF
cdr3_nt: TGTGCCAGCAGTTACTCAGGGGACAGTCAGCCCCAGCATTTT

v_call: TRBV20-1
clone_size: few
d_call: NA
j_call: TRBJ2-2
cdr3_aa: CSPEKRDTGELFF
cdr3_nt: TGCAGTCCCGAGAAGCGGGACACCGGGGAGCTGTTTTTT

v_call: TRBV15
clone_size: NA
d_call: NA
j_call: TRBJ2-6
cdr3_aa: CATSQRSGANVLTF
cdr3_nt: TGTGCCACCAGCCAGAGATCTGGGGCCAACGTCCTGACTTTC

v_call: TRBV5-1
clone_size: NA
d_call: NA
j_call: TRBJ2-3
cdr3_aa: CASSLVPDEDTQYF
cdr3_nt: TGCGCCAGCAGCTTGGTACCCGATGAAGATACGCAGTATTTT

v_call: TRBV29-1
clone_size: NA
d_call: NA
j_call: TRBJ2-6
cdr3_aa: CSVSAGANVLTF
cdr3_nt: TGCAGCGTGTCTGCTGGGGCCAACGTCCTGACTTTC

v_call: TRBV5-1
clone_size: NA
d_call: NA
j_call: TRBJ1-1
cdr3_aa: CASSLSPGPGGTEAFF
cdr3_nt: TGCGCCAGCAGCTTGTCTCCGGGACCTGGCGGGACTGAAGCTTTCTTT

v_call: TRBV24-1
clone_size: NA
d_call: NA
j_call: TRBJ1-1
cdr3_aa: CATRQTANTEAFF
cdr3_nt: TGTGCCACCAGGCAGACGGCGAACACTGAAGCTTTCTTT

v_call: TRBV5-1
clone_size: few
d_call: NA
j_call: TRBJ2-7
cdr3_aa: CASSLVEDGDNEQYF
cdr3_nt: TGCGCCAGCAGCTTGGTGGAAGACGGCGACAACGAGCAGTACTTC

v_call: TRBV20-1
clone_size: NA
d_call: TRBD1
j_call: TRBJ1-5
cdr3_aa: CCARRPGTGGGNQPQHF
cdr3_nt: TGCTGTGCTAGACGTCCCGGGACAGGGGGCGGGAATCAGCCCCAGCATTTT

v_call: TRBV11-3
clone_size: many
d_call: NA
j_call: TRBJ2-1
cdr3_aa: CASSSAWGEQFF
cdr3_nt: TGTGCCAGCAGCTCCGCATGGGGTGAGCAGTTCTTC

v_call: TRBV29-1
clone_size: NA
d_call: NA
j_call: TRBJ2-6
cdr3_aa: CSVGRAGANVLTF
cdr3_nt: TGCAGCGTTGGGAGGGCTGGGGCCAACGTCCTGACTTTC

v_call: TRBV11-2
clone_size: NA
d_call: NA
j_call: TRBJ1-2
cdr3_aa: CASSLGLGLGYTF
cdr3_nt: TGTGCCAGCAGCTTGGGCCTGGGTTTGGGCTACACCTTC

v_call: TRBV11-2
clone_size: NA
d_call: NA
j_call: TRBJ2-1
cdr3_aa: CASSFERGNEQFF
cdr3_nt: TGTGCCAGCAGCTTCGAGAGGGGGAATGAGCAGTTCTTC

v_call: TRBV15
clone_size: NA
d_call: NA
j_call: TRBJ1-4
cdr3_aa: CATSRGGGSNEKLFF
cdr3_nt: TGTGCCACCAGCAGGGGGGGGGGATCTAATGAAAAACTGTTTTTT

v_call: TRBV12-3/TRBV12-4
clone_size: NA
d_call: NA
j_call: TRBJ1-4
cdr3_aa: CASSLRPADNEKLFF
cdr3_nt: TGTGCCAGCAGTTTAAGGCCGGCGGATAATGAAAAACTGTTTTTT

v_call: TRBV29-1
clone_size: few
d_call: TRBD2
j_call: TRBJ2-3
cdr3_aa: CLGREADTQYF
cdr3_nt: TGTCTGGGGCGGGAGGCAGATACGCAGTATTTT

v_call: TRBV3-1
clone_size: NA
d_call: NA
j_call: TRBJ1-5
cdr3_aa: CASSRGAGGNQPQHF
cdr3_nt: TGTGCCAGCAGCCGGGGGGCAGGGGGCAATCAGCCCCAGCATTTT

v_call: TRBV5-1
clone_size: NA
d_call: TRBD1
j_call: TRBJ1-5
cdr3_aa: CASSWGTDHQPQHF
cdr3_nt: TGCGCCAGCAGCTGGGGGACAGACCATCAGCCCCAGCATTTT

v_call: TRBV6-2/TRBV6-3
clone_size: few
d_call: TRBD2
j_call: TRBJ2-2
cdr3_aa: CASNLAGGPITGELFF
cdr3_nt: TGTGCCAGCAACCTAGCGGGAGGGCCTATCACCGGGGAGCTGTTTTTT

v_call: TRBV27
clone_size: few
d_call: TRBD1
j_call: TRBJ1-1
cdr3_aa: CASQNRGTEAFF
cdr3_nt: TGTGCCAGCCAAAACAGGGGGACTGAAGCTTTCTTT

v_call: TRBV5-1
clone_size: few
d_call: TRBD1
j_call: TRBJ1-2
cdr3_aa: CASSSTGIDGYTF
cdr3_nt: TGCGCCAGCAGCTCGACAGGGATCGATGGCTACACCTTC

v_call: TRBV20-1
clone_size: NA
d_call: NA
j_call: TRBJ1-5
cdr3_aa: CSAYDKPYSSNQPQHF
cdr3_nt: TGCAGTGCTTACGACAAGCCGTATTCTAGCAATCAGCCCCAGCATTTT

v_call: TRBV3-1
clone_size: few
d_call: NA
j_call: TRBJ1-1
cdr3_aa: CASSQAAGGDTEAFF
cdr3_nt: TGTGCCAGCAGCCAAGCGGCCGGGGGGGACACTGAAGCTTTCTTT

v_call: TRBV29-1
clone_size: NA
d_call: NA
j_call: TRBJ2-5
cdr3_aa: CSVSERETQYF
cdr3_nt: TGCAGCGTTAGTGAAAGGGAGACCCAGTACTTC

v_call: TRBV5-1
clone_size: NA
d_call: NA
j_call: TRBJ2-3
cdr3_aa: CASSSSRDSTDTQYF
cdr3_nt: TGCGCCAGCAGCTCTTCCCGGGACAGCACAGATACGCAGTATTTT

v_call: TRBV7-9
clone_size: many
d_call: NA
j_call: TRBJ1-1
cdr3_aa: CASSLVNTEAFF
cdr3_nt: TGTGCCAGCAGCTTAGTGAACACTGAAGCTTTCTTT

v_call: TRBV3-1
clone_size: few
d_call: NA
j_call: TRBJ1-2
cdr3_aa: CASSQRSNYGYTF
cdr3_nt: TGTGCCAGCAGCCAGAGGTCCAACTATGGCTACACCTTC

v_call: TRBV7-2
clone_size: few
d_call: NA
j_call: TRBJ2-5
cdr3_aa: CASSFSGTIQETQYF
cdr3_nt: TGTGCCAGCAGCTTCAGCGGAACGATCCAAGAGACCCAGTACTTC

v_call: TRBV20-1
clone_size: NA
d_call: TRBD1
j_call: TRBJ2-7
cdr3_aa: CSAKGTELSYEQYF
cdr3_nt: TGCAGTGCTAAAGGGACAGAGCTCTCCTACGAGCAGTACTTC

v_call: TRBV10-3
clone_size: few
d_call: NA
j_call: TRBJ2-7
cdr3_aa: CAISQKSYEQYF
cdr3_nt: TGTGCCATCAGCCAGAAGTCCTACGAGCAGTACTTC

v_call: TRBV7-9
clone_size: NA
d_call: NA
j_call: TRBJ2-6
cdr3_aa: CASSLVTSGANVLTF
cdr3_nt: TGTGCCAGCAGCTTAGTCACCTCTGGGGCCAACGTCCTGACTTTC

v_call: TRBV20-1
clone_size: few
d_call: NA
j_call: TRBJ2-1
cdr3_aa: CSANPGAGNEQFF
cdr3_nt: TGCAGTGCTAATCCAGGGGCGGGCAATGAGCAGTTCTTC

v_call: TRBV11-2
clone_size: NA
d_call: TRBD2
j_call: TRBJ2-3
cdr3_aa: CASSLKGRGAGVTDTQYF
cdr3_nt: TGTGCCAGCAGCTTAAAAGGTCGTGGAGCGGGAGTCACAGATACGCAGTATTTT

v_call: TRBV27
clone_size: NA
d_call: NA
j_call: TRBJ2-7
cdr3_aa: CASSSHSRGEQYF
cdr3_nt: TGTGCCAGCAGTTCCCACTCAAGGGGAGAGCAGTACTTC

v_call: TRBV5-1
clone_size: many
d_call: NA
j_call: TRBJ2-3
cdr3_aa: CASSSSFTDTQYF
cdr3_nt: TGCGCCAGCAGTTCGAGTTTCACAGATACGCAGTATTTT

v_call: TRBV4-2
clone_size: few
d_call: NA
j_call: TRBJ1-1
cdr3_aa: CASSPPLDTEAFF
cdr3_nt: TGTGCCAGCAGCCCTCCTCTGGACACTGAAGCTTTCTTT